This T cell receptor (beta chain) was sequenced for a study of molecular identifiers for immune sequencing clone quantification. This clonotype was seen at least ten times. Germline-derived CDR1 and CDR2 are DFQATT and SNEGSKA (reference sequence). V was pared by 6 bases and J by 6 bases, with 14 bases between. The CDR3 is made up of 12 amino acids. TCRdb itself ran the PCR reads through MiXCR, one entry per CDR3 protein. The table includes more than 300,000 distinct CDR3 sequences, about 21% detected once. The sequence was collected from a human donor in good health. Some libraries in this study had Jurkat cell RNA spiked in. The chain couples TRBV20-1 to TRBJ1-2; D gene ambiguous. The sample comprised naive CD8+ T cells from blood, with Jurkat cell RNA spiked in. Subset of the sample: FACS-sorted CD8+CD4-CCR7+CD45RA+ naive T cells. The chain's CDR3 is CSAHTFPHGYTF. CDR3 in DNA: TGCAGTGCCCACACCTTTCCGCATGGCTACACCTTC.